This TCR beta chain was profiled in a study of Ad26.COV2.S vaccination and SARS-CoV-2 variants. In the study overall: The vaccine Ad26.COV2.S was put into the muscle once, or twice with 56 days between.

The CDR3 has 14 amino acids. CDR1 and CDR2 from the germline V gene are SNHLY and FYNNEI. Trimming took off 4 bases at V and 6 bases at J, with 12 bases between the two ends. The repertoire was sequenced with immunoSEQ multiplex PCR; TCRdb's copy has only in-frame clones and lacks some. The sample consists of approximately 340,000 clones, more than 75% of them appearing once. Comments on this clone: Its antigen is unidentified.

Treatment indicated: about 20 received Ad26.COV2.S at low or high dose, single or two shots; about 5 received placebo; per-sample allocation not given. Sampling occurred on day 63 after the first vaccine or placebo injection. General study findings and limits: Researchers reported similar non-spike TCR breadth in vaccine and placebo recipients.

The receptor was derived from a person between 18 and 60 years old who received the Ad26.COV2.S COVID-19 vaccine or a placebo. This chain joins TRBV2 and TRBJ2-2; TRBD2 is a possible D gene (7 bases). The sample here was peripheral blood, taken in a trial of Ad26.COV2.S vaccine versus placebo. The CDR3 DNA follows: TGTGCCAGCAGTGTACGAGGGGGGGCCGGGGAGCTGTTTTTT. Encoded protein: CASSVRGGAGELFF.